These 20 T cell receptor beta chains were all obtained from the same sample, sequenced in a study of metastatic and nonmetastatic thyroid tumors. MiXCR re-clonotyped the PCR reads for TCRdb. The sample lists around 42,000 clones; roughly an eighth were seen once. Thyroid surgery took place with no prior treatment in any patient. The specimen sequenced was blood. The receptors stem from a female donor with papillary thyroid cancer or a benign thyroid nodule (not recorded which). Some clones in this sample may be carry-over from other donors' samples.

This clone was counted ten times or more. A much larger clone is a single base away; this may be a read error. V and J are TRBV13 and TRBJ2-1, with 13 bases aligning to TRBD2. Trimming took 4 bases from V and 6 from J; bases not matched to a gene: 6. The CDR3 covers 16 residues. Germline loops: CDR1 PRHDT, CDR2 FYEKMQ (reference sequence). CDR3 nucleotides: TGTGCCAGCAGCTCAAGGACTAGCGGGAGTTGCAATGAGCAGTTCTTC. Residues: CASSSRTSGSCNEQFF.

This clone has a handful of counts. This clone may be a read error of a much larger clone one base away. The V and J genes are TRBV29-1 and TRBJ2-7; D unresolved. The CDR3 runs to 13 residues. The germline gives CDR1 SQVTM, CDR2 ANQGSEA. V was pared by 6 bases and J by 4 bases, with 16 bases between. CDR3 amino acids: CSVTSSADYEQYF. The CDR3 bases are TGCAGCGTAACTTCTTCCGCAGATTACGAGCAGTACTTC.

This clone was seen ten or more times. V usage is TRBV2 and J usage is TRBJ2-3; D not resolved. Trimming removed 4 bases at V and 1 base at J, with 6 bases between. CDR1 and CDR2 (germline): SNHLY, FYNNEI. This CDR3 has 13 residues. The DNA of the CDR3 is TGTGCCAGCAGTGGAGAAGGCACAGATACGCAGTATTTT. This sequence encodes CASSGEGTDTQYF.

Ten or more counts support this clone. The CDR3 loop is CATRKGSGYTF. The CDR3 DNA follows: TGTGCCACCAGGAAAGGTTCGGGCTACACCTTC. The chain links TRBV24-1 to TRBJ1-2; D call uncertain. CDR3 size: 11 residues. Trimming removed 7 bases at V and 8 bases at J, with 10 bases between. Looked up from germline, CDR1 is KGHDR and CDR2 is SFDVKD.

This clone was seen repeatedly, ten times or more. This chain uses TRBV2 with TRBJ1-1; D may be TRBD1 (6 bases). Germline CDR1 SNHLY, CDR2 FYNNEI. Trimming removed 6 bases at V and 3 bases at J, with 14 bases between. This CDR3 is built from 14 residues. The CDR3 here is CASSPLGADTEAFF. CDR3 nucleotide sequence: TGTGCCAGCAGCCCCTTGGGGGCGGACACTGAAGCTTTCTTT.

This clone was seen at least ten times. The chain combines TRBV12-3 or TRBV12-4 with TRBJ1-5, with D possibly TRBD1 on 5 matching bases. The CDR3 consists of 14 residues. Trimming shortened V by 3 bases and J by 6 bases, and 12 bases separated the two germline ends. The CDR3 bases are TGTGCCAGCAGTTTTAGGGGAGCTCCTCAGCCCCAGCATTTT. Translated: CASSFRGAPQPQHF.

This clone was observed many times. V and J are TRBV19 and TRBJ2-3; 12 bases are a match to TRBD2. With 10 bases clipped from V and 3 bases from J, the junction kept 2 bases outside the gene matches. The CDR3 sequence is 13 residues long. In germline, CDR1 is LNHDA, CDR2 SQIVND (reference sequence). The CDR3 DNA reads TGTGCCACCGGGACTAGCGGGACAGATACGCAGTATTTT. It specifies CATGTSGTDTQYF.

This clone has ten or more counts. The chain links TRBV18 to TRBJ2-2; 15 bases are shared with TRBD2. CDR3 length: 18 amino acids. Germline CDR1 is KGHSH and CDR2 is LQKENI. After removal of 3 bases from V and 4 bases from J, the junction contained 6 bases not matched to a gene. For the CDR3, the DNA is TGTGCCAGCTCACCCCCGGGACTAGCGGGAGGAGGCACCGGGGAGCTGTTTTTT. The encoded protein is CASSPPGLAGGGTGELFF.

This sequence joins TRBV11-2 and TRBJ2-4; TRBD1 or TRBD2 may be the D gene (5 bases each). The germline V and J ends were trimmed by 2 bases and 2 bases, with 10 bases remaining between them. CDR1 SGHAT and CDR2 FQNNGV come from the germline V gene. The CDR3 contains 15 residues. The CDR3 region is CASSLYGATKNIQYF. The CDR3 region has the DNA TGTGCCAGCAGCTTATACGGGGCGACCAAAAACATTCAGTACTTC. The full variable domain, completed using reference TRBV11-2 and TRBJ2-4, is EAGVAQSPRYKIIEKRQSVAFWCNPISGHATLYWYQQILGQGPKLLIQFQNNGVVDDSQLPKDRFSAERLKGVDSTLKIQPAKLEDSAVYLCASSLYGATKNIQYFGAGTRLSVL.

For the CDR3, the DNA is TGCAGTGCTAGAGATCCCGTCAAAAACTATGGCTACACCTTC. It yields the protein CSARDPVKNYGYTF. The rearrangement links TRBV20-1 to TRBJ1-2; D is unresolved. The CDR3 is 14 residues long. Trimming took off 0 bases at V and 2 bases at J, with 10 bases between the two ends. CDR1 and CDR2 from the germline V gene are DFQATT and SNEGSKA (reference sequence).

Concerning this clone itself: Germline and junction disagree at one end, which may indicate a read error. The V call is TRBV7-2, the J call TRBJ2-2; 12 positions agree with TRBD2. The CDR3 is 15 residues long. Germline V gene data show CDR1 as SGHTA and CDR2 as FQGNSA. The chain's CDR3 is CASSSGLAGTGDLFF. The CDR3 nucleotides read TGTGCCAGCAGCTCCGGACTAGCGGGGACCGGGGATCTGTTCTTT.

This clone was counted at least ten times. J is TRBJ1-1 and V is TRBV10-3; TRBD1 agrees at 7 bases. The CDR3 is 14 residues long. The germline V gene encodes CDR1 ENHRY and CDR2 SYGVKD. Unmatched junction bases numbered 3, after V lost 2 bases and J lost 3 bases. The CDR3 spells CAISETQGDTEAFF. CDR3 nucleotides: TGTGCCATCAGTGAGACCCAGGGGGACACTGAAGCTTTCTTT.

This clone was picked up many times. The chain links TRBV4-1 to TRBJ1-5, with D maybe TRBD1 (6 bases). This CDR3 is 17 amino acids long. The germline CDR1 and CDR2 sequences are MGHRA and YSYEKL. Trimming pared 2 bases from V and 1 base from J, leaving 15 bases between. The DNA for the CDR3 is TGCGCCAGCAGCCAACTCTCGACAGGAGTAAGCAATCAGCCCCAGCATTTT. Its translation: CASSQLSTGVSNQPQHF.

As for this clone: This may stem from a read error, because a much larger clone lies one nucleotide away. The same CDR3 arises from other DNA sequences in this sample as well. The V and J genes are TRBV11-1 and TRBJ2-2; D tentatively reads TRBD1 or TRBD2 (5 bases each). Between the trimmed V and J ends, which lost 5 bases and 2 bases, there was a span of 15 bases. Looked up from germline, CDR1 is SGHAT and CDR2 is FQDESV (reference sequence). This CDR3 has 16 amino acids. The CDR3 DNA reads TGTGCCAGCAGCCCCCGCCGGGACGCTAACACCGGGGAGCTGTTTTTT. This encodes CASSPRRDANTGELFF.

This clone was seen ten or more times. The chain has TRBV5-6 and TRBJ1-1, with D possibly TRBD1 on 5 matching bases. Germline V gives CDR1 SGHDT, CDR2 YYEEEE. V shed 3 bases and J shed 4 bases, with 13 bases lying between them. This CDR3 has 14 amino acids. The CDR3 sequence is CASSSRLGGTEAFF. CDR3 DNA sequence: TGTGCCAGCAGCTCCCGACTCGGGGGCACTGAAGCTTTCTTT.

V and J are TRBV4-3 and TRBJ1-6, with D perhaps TRBD1 (6 bases). Germline V gene data show CDR1 as LGHNA and CDR2 as YSLEER. The CDR3 has 17 residues. V was cut by 1 base and J by 7 bases, with 17 bases left in between. The CDR3 is CASSQVIMGGQNSPLHF. The DNA for the CDR3 is TGCGCCAGCAGCCAAGTTATTATGGGGGGGCAGAATTCACCCCTCCACTTT.

This clone was picked up many times. The J gene is TRBJ2-1, the V gene TRBV12-3 or TRBV12-4, with TRBD1 matching 9 bases. Unmatched junction bases numbered 16, after V lost 7 bases and J lost 6 bases. The CDR3 contains 17 residues. CDR3 bases: TGTGCCAGCACCTCAAGCTTCCCGGGACAGGGTTTCAATGAGCAGTTCTTC. Amino acid sequence: CASTSSFPGQGFNEQFF.

This clone was counted at least ten times. The rearrangement links TRBV13 to TRBJ2-3, with 12 bases aligning to TRBD2. V was clipped by 5 bases and J by 3 bases; unmatched bases: 12. The germline gives CDR1 PRHDT, CDR2 FYEKMQ (reference sequence). The CDR3 runs to 18 residues. CDR3 sequence reads: CASSPGGLAGGRTDTQYF. As DNA, the CDR3 is TGTGCCAGCAGCCCAGGTGGGCTAGCGGGAGGGAGGACAGATACGCAGTATTTT.

The chain combines TRBV11-2 with TRBJ2-1; 8 positions agree with TRBD1. V shed 7 bases and J 8 bases; nucleotides not matched to a gene: 13. The CDR3 consists of 15 residues. Per the germline V gene, CDR1 is SGHAT and CDR2 is FQNNGV. The CDR3 coding sequence is TGTGCCAGCAAAACATCAGGGGGCGATGAGGATGAGCAGTTCTTC. It is translated as CASKTSGGDEDEQFF.

The chain has TRBV19 and TRBJ1-6; 10 bases line up with TRBD1. V trimming: 11 bases; J trimming: 10 bases; junction bases outside the gene matches: 8. The CDR3 contains 13 residues. In germline, CDR1 is LNHDA, CDR2 SQIVND (reference sequence). For the CDR3, the DNA is TGTGCCTGTAAGGGACAGGGGTCGTCACCCCTCCACTTT. It encodes CACKGQGSSPLHF.